This T cell receptor (beta chain) was sequenced in a study of blood T cell repertoires in COVID-19 (TCRdb year 2020). The study in broad terms: Samples from collaborators originated in the United States, Italy and Spain and spanned both the acute and convalescent phases of COVID-19. The material from the prospective study consisted of cDNA or gDNA derived from T cells, B-cell-depleted T cells, or PBMCs. Deeply sampled blood TCRbeta repertoires from subjects exposed to, actively infected with, or recovered from COVID-19 were included in the dataset. The repertoires were made available in a free public database intended to serve as a resource for research on the immune response to SARS-CoV-2. Samples were obtained from the ongoing ImmuneRACE study (first 160 participants) and from 1,254 subjects provided by 6 global collaborators. A de-identified subject ID, COVID-19 status, age in years and sex were almost always included in the sample metadata. Where HLA class I and class II types were available, the types were taken from metadata supplied by the sample provider, not from assay-based typing. Results the study describes overall, beyond this receptor: The quantity of clinical and demographic metadata differed by source and by participant and was supplied without curation.

A word on this clone: It lacks a known antigen. Base quality data are lacking; no much larger clone is found one base away.

The CDR3 runs 14 amino acids, cysteine and phenylalanine included. Only the CDR3 part of the read is kept: 42 bases, read in frame from the first base. The germline V gene encodes CDR1 MNHNS and CDR2 SASEGT. V and J are trimmed by 3 bases and 3 bases, and the gene matches miss 2 bases of the junction. One collaborating source in Seattle enrolled patients while the patients were actively infected and followed the patients over time throughout the course of disease. Collaborating institutions collected whole blood in K2EDTA tubes following their own protocols. For TCRbeta analysis, collaborators shipped samples in one of three forms: frozen whole blood, isolated PBMCs, or DNA extracted from either of those sample types. The immunoSEQ Assay, a bias-controlled multiplex PCR, was used to amplify TCRbeta CDR3 regions from genomic DNA. The study's own analysis went as follows. The number of nucleated cells in each sample was estimated from the amplification of reference gene primers within the assay. To quantify the absolute abundance of each unique TCRbeta CDR3 rearrangement, sequence reads were collapsed and filtered. For each sample, productive Simpson clonality was calculated as the square root of Simpson's diversity index across productive rearrangements. Not all clones reach the TCRdb copy of this immuneACCESS table, which keeps in-frame sequences only. Checked studies attribute under half of the gap to unresolved V genes and leave the rest unexplained. V, J and clone size are those of that table, while D and trimming were read from the DNA. The sample yields 150,000 to 160,000 clones; approximately 85% were counted once. About 0.63% of the sample is held by the ten biggest clonotypes.

Here the chain combines TRBV6-1 and TRBJ2-7, with 10 middle bases fitting TRBD1. This receptor was taken from a man aged 55 to 70 with COVID-19, enrolled during active disease. The sample taken for sequencing was peripheral blood. CDR3 protein: CASSEDRGNYEQYF. In nucleotides, the sequence is TGTGCCAGCAGTGAGGACAGGGGGAACTACGAGCAGTACTTC.